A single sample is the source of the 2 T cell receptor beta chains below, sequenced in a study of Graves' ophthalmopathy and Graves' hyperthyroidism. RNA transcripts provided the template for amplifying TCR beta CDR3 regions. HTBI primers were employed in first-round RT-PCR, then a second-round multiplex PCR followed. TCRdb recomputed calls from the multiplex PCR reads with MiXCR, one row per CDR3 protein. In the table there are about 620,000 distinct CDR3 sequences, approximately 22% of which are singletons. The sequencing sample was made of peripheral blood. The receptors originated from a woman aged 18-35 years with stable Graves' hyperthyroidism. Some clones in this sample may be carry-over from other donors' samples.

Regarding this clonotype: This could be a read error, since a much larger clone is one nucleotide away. The CDR3 coding sequence is TGTGCCGGTAGTTCAACCGGGACACCTAACACTGAAGCTTGCTTT. Translated: CAGSSTGTPNTEACF. The chain combines TRBV19 with TRBJ1-1; D perhaps matches TRBD1 (6 bases). The germline gives CDR1 LNHDA, CDR2 SQIVND (reference sequence). The CDR3 consists of 15 residues.

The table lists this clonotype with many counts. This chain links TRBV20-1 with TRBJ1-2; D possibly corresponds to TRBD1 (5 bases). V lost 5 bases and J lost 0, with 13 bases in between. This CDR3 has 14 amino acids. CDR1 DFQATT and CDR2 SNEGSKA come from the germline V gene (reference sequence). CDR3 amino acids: CSAWRDGSNYGYTF. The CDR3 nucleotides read TGCAGTGCTTGGCGGGACGGCTCTAACTATGGCTACACCTTC.